Described below is a single T cell receptor (beta chain) sequence and its context. Its antigen is not known. The data originate from a study of shared clonotypes between healthy human individuals. The study, taken as a whole, reports: All-four-donor shared clonotypes had higher generation probabilities than non-shared clonotypes did.

The V and J ends lost 1 base and 12 bases respectively, with 13 bases between them. The CDR3 loop spans 13 amino acids. Germline V gives CDR1 SGHTA, CDR2 FQGNSA. DNA at about 210 ng, tens of thousands of T cell genomes, went into sorted-subset replicate PCRs. In the original processing: Junction-only sequences without quality scores were provided by ImmunoSEQ, so filtering was different. Libraries were prepared by immunoSEQ multiplex PCR; TCRdb keeps only in-frame clonotypes and omits some of them. D and trimming come from the DNA, and the V and J calls and clone size come from that table. This table holds 2.3 million or so clones, about 92% found once. Researchers partitioned CD4+ cells into CD45RA+ naive and CD45RA-negative memory subsets.

The sequenced material came from naive CD4+ T cells from PBMCs. This sample's subset: CD45RA+ positively selected. The receptor was derived from a man younger than 35 in good health. Some clones in this sample may be carry-over from other donors' samples. The genes are TRBV7-2 and TRBJ2-1; unclear D gene. Here the CDR3 reads CASSLGQIDPQFF. DNA of the CDR3: TGTGCCAGCAGCTTAGGGCAAATCGACCCGCAGTTCTTC.